These 32 T cell receptor beta chains share one sample of origin, sequenced in a study of CD8 T cells in Susac syndrome. When the RNA was reverse transcribed, random hexamers were used with an input of about 0.5 to 1 ug. TCRdb used MiXCR to reprocess the immunoSEQ multiplex PCR reads, holding one entry per CDR3 protein. Found here are about 200,000 distinct CDR3 sequences, roughly 90% of them singletons; the top ten hold about 0.13%. The sequencing sample was made of CD8+ T cells from PBMCs. The receptors originated from a human donor with multiple sclerosis.

V gene TRBV7-8 combines with J gene TRBJ1-1; no clear D. Germline lookup yields CDR1 SGHVS and CDR2 FQNEAQ. The CDR3 consists of 16 residues. The V and J ends lost 5 bases and 0 bases respectively, with 16 bases between them. The CDR3 is CASSAGSQTLNTEAFF. CDR3 nucleotide sequence: TGTGCCAGCAGCGCCGGCTCCCAAACCCTGAACACTGAAGCTTTCTTT.

The rearrangement uses TRBV27 and TRBJ2-7, with TRBD2 matching over 7 bases. The CDR3 loop spans 14 amino acids. V dropped 5 bases and J dropped 1; count of bases not matched to a gene: 5. Germline V lookup: CDR1 MNHEY, CDR2 SMNVEV (reference sequence). The CDR3 sequence is CASSGSGDSYEQYF. CDR3 bases: TGTGCCAGCAGTGGGAGCGGGGATTCCTACGAGCAGTACTTC.

V and J are TRBV27 and TRBJ2-3; tentative D call: TRBD2 (7 bases). The CDR3 length is 16 residues. Trimming pared 5 bases from V and 1 base from J, leaving 16 bases between. CDR1 is MNHEY and CDR2 is SMNVEV in the germline V gene (reference sequence). CDR3 in amino acids: CASSPLDGGRTDTQYF. DNA of the CDR3: TGTGCCAGCAGTCCCCTGGACGGGGGGCGCACAGATACGCAGTATTTT.

This clonotype appeared once. The chain uses TRBV23-1 and TRBJ1-6, with D uncertain. TRBV23-1 carries the ORF label, with uncertain function. The V gene lost 2 bases and the J gene lost 12 bases, with 26 bases spanning the gap. This CDR3 comprises 18 residues. CDR3 bases: TGCGCCAGCAGTCAACGTCCGACGGTACATGCGGGTTCGGGACCCCTCCACTTT. Amino acids: CASSQRPTVHAGSGPLHF.

The chain recombines TRBV6-2 or TRBV6-3 with TRBJ1-1, with no clear D. The germline V and J ends were trimmed by 7 bases and 4 bases, with 7 bases remaining between them. Germline assignment: CDR1 MNHEY and CDR2 SVGEGT. The CDR3 loop spans 11 amino acids. This chain's CDR3 is CASTGVTEAFF. CDR3 DNA sequence: TGTGCCAGCACCGGGGTCACTGAAGCTTTCTTT.

The sample holds one count of this clonotype. The J gene is TRBJ2-7, the V gene TRBV7-9; the D is unclear. The CDR3 contains 14 residues. Germline V gene data show CDR1 as SEHNR and CDR2 as FQNEAQ (reference sequence). Trimming took 5 bases from V and 0 from J, leaving 11 bases between them. The CDR3 nucleotides are TGTGCCAGCAGCCAAGGATTTAGCTCCTACGAGCAGTACTTC. Translated: CASSQGFSSYEQYF.

The CDR3 sequence is CASSSRGDFYNEQFF. The CDR3 nucleotides are TGTGCCAGCAGCTCCAGGGGGGACTTCTACAATGAGCAGTTCTTC. The V and J genes are TRBV13 and TRBJ2-1, with D tentatively TRBD1 (7 bases). Germline CDR1 reads PRHDT; CDR2 reads FYEKMQ (reference sequence). The CDR3 length is 15 residues. The V gene lost 4 bases and the J gene lost 3 bases, with 13 bases spanning the gap. The full variable domain, in which reference TRBV13 and TRBJ2-1 provide the parts outside the CDR3, is AAGVIQSPRHLIKEKRETATLKCYPIPRHDTVYWYQQGPGQDPQFLISFYEKMQSDKGSIPDRFSAQQFSDYHSELNMSSLELGDSALYFCASSSRGDFYNEQFFGPGTRLTVL.

V usage is TRBV11-2 and J usage is TRBJ1-6; D remains ambiguous. The CDR3 length is 16 residues. Between the trimmed V and J ends, which lost 6 bases and 0 bases, there was a span of 12 bases. Germline CDR1 is SGHAT and CDR2 is FQNNGV. CDR3: CASRPFHSSYNSPLHF. Here the CDR3 DNA reads TGTGCCAGCAGACCTTTTCACAGCTCCTATAATTCACCCCTCCACTTT.

The rearrangement joins TRBV30 to TRBJ2-6; 7 bases are shared with TRBD1. Germline CDR1 and CDR2: GTSNPN and SVGIG (reference sequence). Trimming took 1 base from V and 1 from J; bases not matched to a gene: 7. CDR3 length: 17 amino acids. CDR3 sequence (DNA): TGTGCCTGGAGTGGACAGGGACCAGGATCTGGGGCCAACGTCCTGACTTTC. Translated, it gives CAWSGQGPGSGANVLTF.

The chain links TRBV15 to TRBJ2-1; D not resolved. The germline gives CDR1 LNHNV, CDR2 YYDKDF (reference sequence). Trimming cost V 5 bases and J 4 bases, with 6 bases left between them. CDR3 length: 12 amino acids. CDR3 in amino acids: CATSGNYNEQFF. The CDR3 region has the DNA TGTGCCACCAGCGGTAATTACAATGAGCAGTTCTTC.

This chain uses TRBV5-6 with TRBJ2-5; possibly TRBD2 for D (6 bases). The CDR3 contains 15 residues. Germline lookup yields CDR1 SGHDT and CDR2 YYEEEE. The ends were cut back, 5 bases at V and 5 bases at J, with 19 bases in the middle. As DNA, the CDR3 is TGTGCCAGCAGTCACGGGACTCTCGCCCTGGAGACCCAGTACTTC. As protein: CASSHGTLALETQYF. The full variable domain, rest sourced from reference TRBV5-6 and TRBJ2-5, is DAGVTQSPTHLIKTRGQQVTLRCSPKSGHDTVSWYQQALGQGPQFIFQYYEEEERQRGNFPDRFSGHQFPNYSSELNVNALLLGDSALYLCASSHGTLALETQYFGPGTRLLVL.

The chain carries TRBV29-1 and TRBJ2-2; the D call may be TRBD1 or TRBD2 (5 bases each). This CDR3 spans 12 amino acids. CDR1 SQVTM and CDR2 ANQGSEA come from the germline V gene. Trimming removed 5 bases from V and 6 bases from J, with 10 bases in between. The CDR3 DNA reads TGCAGCGTTTTGGGGGTAGCCGGGGAGCTGTTTTTT. This encodes CSVLGVAGELFF.

The V gene is TRBV7-9, the J gene TRBJ1-2; TRBD1 might be the D (6 bases). Per germline, CDR1 SEHNR and CDR2 FQNEAQ (reference sequence). V dropped 5 bases and J dropped 3 bases, with 16 bases sitting between them. This CDR3 is 15 amino acids long. CDR3 DNA: TGTGCCAGCAGCCCCCAACAGGGTTGGGACTATGGCTACACCTTC. Its protein product is CASSPQQGWDYGYTF. The variable domain in full, completed from reference TRBV7-9 and TRBJ1-2, reads DTGVSQNPRHKITKRGQNVTFRCDPISEHNRLYWYRQTLGQGPEFLTYFQNEAQLEKSRLLSDRFSAERPKGSFSTLEIQRTEQGDSAMYLCASSPQQGWDYGYTFGSGTRLTVV.

The rearrangement uses TRBV20-1 and TRBJ2-7; D uncertain. V dropped 2 bases and J dropped 2 bases, with 7 bases sitting between them. This CDR3 has 12 residues. Germline lookup yields CDR1 DFQATT and CDR2 SNEGSKA (reference sequence). The CDR3 spells CSARTGAYEQYF. The CDR3 region has the DNA TGCAGTGCTAGAACTGGAGCCTACGAGCAGTACTTC.

CDR3 nucleotides: TGTGCCAGCAGTTTAGGCGGGGGGGCTTGGGATGAGCAGTTCTTC. Translation: CASSLGGGAWDEQFF. The V and J genes are TRBV12-3 or TRBV12-4 and TRBJ2-1; TRBD2 matches at 9 bases. Trimming took 1 base from V and 8 from J; bases not matched to a gene: 6. The CDR3 is 15 residues long.

Points on this clonotype: An end of the junction does not agree with germline; a read error may underlie this. The chain carries TRBV9 and TRBJ1-1; D unresolved. This CDR3 contains 13 residues. Germline CDR1 reads SGDLS; CDR2 reads YYNGEE. CDR3 sequence: CASSVELNIEAFF. For the CDR3, the DNA is TGTGCCAGCAGCGTAGAACTGAACATTGAAGCTTTCTTT.

This chain uses TRBV7-9 with TRBJ2-7, with a possible D match to TRBD1 (6 bases). Germline CDR1 and CDR2: SEHNR and FQNEAQ (reference sequence). This CDR3 has 13 residues. The V end lost 1 base, the J end lost 6 bases, and 10 bases lay between the germline ends. The CDR3 protein is CASSLVLGGEQYF. The DNA of the CDR3 is TGTGCCAGCAGCTTAGTTTTAGGGGGCGAGCAGTACTTC. Drawing the rest from reference TRBV7-9 and TRBJ2-7, the complete variable domain is DTGVSQNPRHKITKRGQNVTFRCDPISEHNRLYWYRQTLGQGPEFLTYFQNEAQLEKSRLLSDRFSAERPKGSFSTLEIQRTEQGDSAMYLCASSLVLGGEQYFGPGTRLTVT.

The genes are TRBV27 and TRBJ2-1, with 11 bases lining up with TRBD2. Germline V gene sequence: CDR1 MNHEY, CDR2 SMNVEV (reference sequence). CDR3 length: 15 amino acids. The J segment lost 3 bases and the V segment lost 6 bases, leaving 4 bases of the junction unmatched. The CDR3 loop is CASRDGTSGYNEQFF. The CDR3 DNA sequence: TGTGCCAGCAGGGACGGGACTAGCGGCTACAATGAGCAGTTCTTC.

The count of this clonotype is one. The chain uses TRBV12-3 or TRBV12-4 and TRBJ2-1; 8 bases are shared with TRBD1. There are 15 residues in the CDR3. V shed 5 bases and J 8 bases; nucleotides not matched to a gene: 11. Written as DNA, the CDR3 is TGTGCCAGCAGTCCCCTGGACAGGGTAGTTGATGAGCAGTTCTTC. This gives the protein CASSPLDRVVDEQFF.

This chain joins TRBV7-9 and TRBJ1-5; a possible D gene is TRBD1 (6 bases). The V gene lost 5 bases and the J gene lost 7 bases, with 15 bases spanning the gap. This CDR3 is built from 14 residues. Germline-derived CDR1 and CDR2 are SEHNR and FQNEAQ (reference sequence). CDR3 amino acids: CASSRGGSEQPQHF. CDR3 nucleotides: TGTGCCAGCAGCCGTGGGGGCAGCGAGCAGCCCCAGCATTTT.

J is TRBJ2-1 and V is TRBV19; 12 bases are shared with TRBD2. The CDR3 spans 17 residues. J was trimmed by 4 bases and V by 3 bases; bases with no gene match: 7. Germline values: CDR1 LNHDA, CDR2 SQIVND (reference sequence). This chain's CDR3 is CASSISPLAGGYNEQFF. The CDR3 bases are TGTGCCAGTAGTATTTCCCCACTAGCGGGAGGTTACAATGAGCAGTTCTTC.

The V and J genes are TRBV12-3 or TRBV12-4 and TRBJ2-4; 7 bases match TRBD2. This CDR3 has 13 residues. The trim removed 5 bases at V and 8 bases at J, leaving 6 bases unmatched. Here the CDR3 DNA reads TGTGCCAGCAGTCCGGGGGGATCTGACATTCAGTACTTC. Translating it yields CASSPGGSDIQYF.

V gene TRBV12-3 or TRBV12-4 combines with J gene TRBJ2-7; 8 bases line up with TRBD2. The CDR3 is 14 residues long. V lost 5 bases, J lost 5 bases, and 8 bases stayed unmatched. Here the CDR3 reads CASSPGTSSDEQYF. CDR3 sequence (DNA): TGTGCCAGCAGTCCCGGGACTAGTAGCGACGAGCAGTACTTC.

V gene TRBV3-1 combines with J gene TRBJ2-1; no firm D call. The CDR3 contains 13 residues. V was pared by 0 bases and J by 7 bases, with 7 bases between. The germline V gene has CDR1 LGHDT and CDR2 YNNKEL (reference sequence). DNA for the CDR3: TGTGCCAGCAGCCAAGATAGTCCGAATGAGCAGTTCTTC. Protein product: CASSQDSPNEQFF.

This sequence joins TRBV29-1 and TRBJ2-2, with D maybe TRBD2 (6 bases). V was clipped by 0 bases and J by 4 bases, with 9 bases between them. Germline V gene data show CDR1 as SQVTM and CDR2 as ANQGSEA. CDR3 size: 14 residues. The CDR3 DNA reads as TGCAGCGTTGAAGAGGGGGGAAGCACCGGGGAGCTGTTTTTT. It is translated as CSVEEGGSTGELFF.

The gene calls are TRBV5-6 and TRBJ2-1, with 7 bases identical to TRBD2. This CDR3 contains 16 residues. J gave up 8 bases and V 0 bases, and 11 bases lay outside the gene matches. CDR1 is SGHDT, CDR2 YYEEEE, per germline. The CDR3 DNA is TGTGCCAGCAGCTTGGAGACGACTAGCCCTCTCGATGAGCAGTTCTTC. Its translation: CASSLETTSPLDEQFF. Combining the CDR3 with reference TRBV5-6 and TRBJ2-1 gives the whole variable domain DAGVTQSPTHLIKTRGQQVTLRCSPKSGHDTVSWYQQALGQGPQFIFQYYEEEERQRGNFPDRFSGHQFPNYSSELNVNALLLGDSALYLCASSLETTSPLDEQFFGPGTRLTVL.

This chain uses TRBV27 with TRBJ2-1; possible D gene TRBD2, 6 bases. The CDR3 length is 15 residues. CDR1 and CDR2 (germline): MNHEY, SMNVEV (reference sequence). V lost 3 bases to trimming and J lost 0 bases, with 9 bases between them. As DNA, the CDR3 is TGTGCCAGCAGTTTCGGGAGCGGCTCCTACAATGAGCAGTTCTTC. It specifies CASSFGSGSYNEQFF.

This chain uses TRBV6-5 with TRBJ2-7; no definite D call. Germline assignment: CDR1 MNHEY and CDR2 SVGAGI. Trimming took 6 bases from V and 0 from J, leaving 9 bases between them. This CDR3 region has 13 residues. CDR3 DNA: TGTGCCAGCAGAAGGCCGCCCTCCTACGAGCAGTACTTC. Translation gives CASRRPPSYEQYF.

The chain combines TRBV9 with TRBJ1-6, with TRBD1 as a possible D gene (5 bases). CDR1 and CDR2 (germline): SGDLS, YYNGEE. The germline V and J ends were trimmed by 3 bases and 0 bases, with 7 bases remaining between them. The CDR3 is 15 residues long. The DNA of the CDR3 is TGTGCCAGCAGCGCAGGGAGCTCCTATAATTCACCCCTCCACTTT. It yields the protein CASSAGSSYNSPLHF.

The rearrangement joins TRBV7-9 to TRBJ2-7; D perhaps matches TRBD1 (5 bases). CDR3 size: 18 residues. CDR1 is SEHNR, CDR2 FQNEAQ, per germline (reference sequence). Trimming left V 0 bases short and J 7 bases short, with 25 bases between. The CDR3 spells CASSLALSRSGSAGEQYF. CDR3 DNA: TGTGCCAGCAGCTTAGCGCTAAGTCGTTCAGGGTCGGCTGGGGAGCAGTACTTC.

This rearrangement joins TRBV6-4 to TRBJ1-3, with a possible D match to TRBD1 (5 bases). CDR3 size: 14 residues. V was shortened by 0 bases and J by 6 bases, with 9 bases between the two germline ends. CDR1 and CDR2 (germline): MRHNA, SNTAGT. In nucleotides, the CDR3 is TGTGCCAGCAGTGACTCTGGGACTGAAAACACCATATATTTT. This codes for CASSDSGTENTIYF.

This chain connects TRBV13 to TRBJ1-1; possibly TRBD1 for D (5 bases). Germline V lookup: CDR1 PRHDT, CDR2 FYEKMQ (reference sequence). The CDR3 has 15 residues. The V and J ends lost 1 base and 11 bases respectively, with 20 bases between them. The CDR3 sequence: CASSLASPGTPGAFF. Here the CDR3 DNA reads TGTGCCAGCAGCTTAGCCTCCCCCGGGACCCCTGGGGCTTTCTTT.